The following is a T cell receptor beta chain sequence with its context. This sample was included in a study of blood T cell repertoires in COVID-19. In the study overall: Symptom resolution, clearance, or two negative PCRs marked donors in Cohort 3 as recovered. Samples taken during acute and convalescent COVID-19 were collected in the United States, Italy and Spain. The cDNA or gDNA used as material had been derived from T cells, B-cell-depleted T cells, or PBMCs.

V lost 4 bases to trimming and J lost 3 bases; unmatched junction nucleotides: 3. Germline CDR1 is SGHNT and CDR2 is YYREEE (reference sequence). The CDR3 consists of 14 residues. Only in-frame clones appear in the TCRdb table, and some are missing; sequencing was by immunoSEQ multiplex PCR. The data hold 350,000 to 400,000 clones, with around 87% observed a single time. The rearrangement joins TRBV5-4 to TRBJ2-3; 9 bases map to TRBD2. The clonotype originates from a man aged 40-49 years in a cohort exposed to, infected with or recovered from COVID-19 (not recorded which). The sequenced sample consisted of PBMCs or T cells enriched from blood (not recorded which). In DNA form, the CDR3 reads TGTGCCAGCAGCCTAGCGGGGACAACAGATACGCAGTATTTT. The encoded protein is CASSLAGTTDTQYF.